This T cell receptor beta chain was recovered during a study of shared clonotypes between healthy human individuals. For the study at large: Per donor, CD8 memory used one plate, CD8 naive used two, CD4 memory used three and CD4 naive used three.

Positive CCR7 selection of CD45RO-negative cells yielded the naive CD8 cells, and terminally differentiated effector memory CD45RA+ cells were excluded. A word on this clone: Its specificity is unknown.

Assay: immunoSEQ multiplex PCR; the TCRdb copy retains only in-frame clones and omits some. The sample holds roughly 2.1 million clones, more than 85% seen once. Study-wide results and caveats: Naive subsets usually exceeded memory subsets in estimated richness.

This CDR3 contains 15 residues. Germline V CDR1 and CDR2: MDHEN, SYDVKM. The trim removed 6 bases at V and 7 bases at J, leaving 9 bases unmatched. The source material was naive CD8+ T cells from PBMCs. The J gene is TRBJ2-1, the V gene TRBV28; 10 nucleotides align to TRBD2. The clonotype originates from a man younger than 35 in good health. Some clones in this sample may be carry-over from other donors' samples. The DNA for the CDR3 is TGTGCCAGCAGCCTTCTAGCGGGAGTTCGGAATGAGCAGTTCTTC. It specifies CASSLLAGVRNEQFF.